This TCR beta chain originates from a study of beta chain features in type 1 diabetes. Expressed TCRB transcripts were sequenced, since all the RNA that had been isolated was reverse transcribed. Sequenced naive, central memory and regulatory T cell samples produced an average of approximately 3.8 million reads. Method: immunoSEQ multiplex PCR; TCRdb's copy keeps in-frame clones and lacks some. The table has about 340,000 clones, less than 10% seen once. Study-wide results and caveats: Naive, central memory and Treg TCRB repertoires appeared more alike in patients than in healthy donors. For TCRB rearrangement, an influence of HLA type remained unresolved here.

Worth noting for this clone: Its target is not known.

V was pared by 1 base and J by 9 bases, with 12 bases between. The CDR3 is made up of 13 amino acids. Looked up from germline, CDR1 is SGHTA and CDR2 is FQGNSA. The specimen was central memory CD4+ T cells from blood. This receptor was obtained from a woman aged 18-30 years in good health. This sequence joins TRBV7-2 and TRBJ2-5; the D is unclear. The CDR3 DNA reads TGTGCCAGCAGCTTAGAGGTGGCCGGGTCCCAGTACTTC. It yields the protein CASSLEVAGSQYF.